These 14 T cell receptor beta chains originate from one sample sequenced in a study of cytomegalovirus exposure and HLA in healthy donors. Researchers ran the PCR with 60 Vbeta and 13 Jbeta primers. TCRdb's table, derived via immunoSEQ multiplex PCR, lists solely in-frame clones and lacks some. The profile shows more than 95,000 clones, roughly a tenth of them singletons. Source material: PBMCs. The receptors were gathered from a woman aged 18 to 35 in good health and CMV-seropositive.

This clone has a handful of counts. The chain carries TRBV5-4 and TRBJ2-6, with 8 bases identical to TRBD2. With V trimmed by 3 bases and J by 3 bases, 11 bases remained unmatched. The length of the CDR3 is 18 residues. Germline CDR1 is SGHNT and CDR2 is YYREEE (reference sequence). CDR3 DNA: TGTGCCAGCAGCTCTCCGGGCGGGGGGATCTTTGGGGCCAACGTCCTGACTTTC. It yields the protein CASSSPGGGIFGANVLTF.

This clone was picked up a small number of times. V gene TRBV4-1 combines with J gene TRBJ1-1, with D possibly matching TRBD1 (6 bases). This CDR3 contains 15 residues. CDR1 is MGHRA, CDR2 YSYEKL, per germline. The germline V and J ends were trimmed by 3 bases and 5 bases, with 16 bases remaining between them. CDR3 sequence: CASSQNSGVRTEAFF. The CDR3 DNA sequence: TGCGCCAGCAGCCAGAACTCAGGGGTGAGGACTGAAGCTTTCTTT.

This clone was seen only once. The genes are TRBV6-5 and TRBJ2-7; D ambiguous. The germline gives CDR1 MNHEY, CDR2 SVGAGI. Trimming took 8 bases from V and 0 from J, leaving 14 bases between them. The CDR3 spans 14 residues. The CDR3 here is CASSPPGLSYEQYF. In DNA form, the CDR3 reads TGTGCCAGCTCCCCCCCTGGGCTCTCCTACGAGCAGTACTTC.

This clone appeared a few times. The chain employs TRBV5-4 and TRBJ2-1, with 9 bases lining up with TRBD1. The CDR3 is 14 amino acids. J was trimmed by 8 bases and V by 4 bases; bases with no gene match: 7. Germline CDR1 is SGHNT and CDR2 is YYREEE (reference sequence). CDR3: CASSRTGVYHEQFF. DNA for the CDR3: TGTGCCAGCAGCAGGACAGGGGTTTATCATGAGCAGTTCTTC.

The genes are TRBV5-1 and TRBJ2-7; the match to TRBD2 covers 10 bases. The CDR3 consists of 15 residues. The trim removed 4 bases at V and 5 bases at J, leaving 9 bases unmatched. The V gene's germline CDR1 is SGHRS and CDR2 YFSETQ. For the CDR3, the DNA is TGCGCCAGCAGCCCCGGAGGTAGCGGGAGGAACGAGCAGTACTTC. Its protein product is CASSPGGSGRNEQYF.

CDR3 bases: TGTGCCAGCAGGCAGATTTACACAGATACGCAGTATTTT. It specifies CASRQIYTDTQYF. V usage is TRBV5-8 and J usage is TRBJ2-3; D gene unclear. CDR1 is SGHTS, CDR2 YDEGEE, per germline. The CDR3 length is 13 residues. The ends were cut back, 5 bases at V and 2 bases at J, with 9 bases in the middle.

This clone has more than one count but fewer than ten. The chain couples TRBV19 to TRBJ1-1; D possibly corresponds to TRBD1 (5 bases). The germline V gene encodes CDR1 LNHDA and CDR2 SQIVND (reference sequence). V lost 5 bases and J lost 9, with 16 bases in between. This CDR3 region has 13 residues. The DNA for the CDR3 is TGTGCCAGTAGTCCCCCGCAAGGGGATAAAGCTTTCTTT. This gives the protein CASSPPQGDKAFF.

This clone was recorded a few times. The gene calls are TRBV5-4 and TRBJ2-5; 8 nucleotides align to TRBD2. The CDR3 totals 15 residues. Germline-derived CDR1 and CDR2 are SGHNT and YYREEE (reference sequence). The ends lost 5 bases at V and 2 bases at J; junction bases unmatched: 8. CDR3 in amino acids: CASSPGGAVQETQYF. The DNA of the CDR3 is TGTGCCAGCAGTCCGGGAGGGGCGGTGCAAGAGACCCAGTACTTC.

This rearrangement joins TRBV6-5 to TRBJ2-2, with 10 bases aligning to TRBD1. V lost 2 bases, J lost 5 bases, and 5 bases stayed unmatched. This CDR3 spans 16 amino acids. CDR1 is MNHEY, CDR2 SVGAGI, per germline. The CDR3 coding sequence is TGTGCCAGCAGTTACCTACCGGGACAGGGGACCGGGGAGCTGTTTTTT. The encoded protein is CASSYLPGQGTGELFF.

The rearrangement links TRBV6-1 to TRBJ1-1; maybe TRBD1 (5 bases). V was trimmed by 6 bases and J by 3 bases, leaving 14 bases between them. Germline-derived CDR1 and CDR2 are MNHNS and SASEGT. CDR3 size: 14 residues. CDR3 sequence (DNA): TGTGCCAGCAGGTTCAGGTTGGGGCACACTGAAGCTTTCTTT. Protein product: CASRFRLGHTEAFF.

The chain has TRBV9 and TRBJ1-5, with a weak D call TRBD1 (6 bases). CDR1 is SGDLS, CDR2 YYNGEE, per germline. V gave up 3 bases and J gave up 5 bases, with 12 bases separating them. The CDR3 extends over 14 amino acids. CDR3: CASSGGRGDQPQHF. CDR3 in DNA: TGTGCCAGCAGCGGGGGGCGGGGGGATCAGCCCCAGCATTTT.

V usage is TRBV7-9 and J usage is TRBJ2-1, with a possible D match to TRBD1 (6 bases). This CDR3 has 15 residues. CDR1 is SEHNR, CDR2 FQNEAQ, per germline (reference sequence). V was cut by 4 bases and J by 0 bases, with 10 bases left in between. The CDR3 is CASSSTGYSYNEQFF. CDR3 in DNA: TGTGCCAGCAGCTCTACAGGGTACTCCTACAATGAGCAGTTCTTC.

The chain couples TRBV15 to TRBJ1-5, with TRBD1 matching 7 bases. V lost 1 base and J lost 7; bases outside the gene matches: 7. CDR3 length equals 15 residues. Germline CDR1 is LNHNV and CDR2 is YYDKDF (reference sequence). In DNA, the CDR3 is TGTGCCACCAGCAGAGGGACTTCAGGGGGGCAGCCCCAGCATTTT. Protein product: CATSRGTSGGQPQHF.

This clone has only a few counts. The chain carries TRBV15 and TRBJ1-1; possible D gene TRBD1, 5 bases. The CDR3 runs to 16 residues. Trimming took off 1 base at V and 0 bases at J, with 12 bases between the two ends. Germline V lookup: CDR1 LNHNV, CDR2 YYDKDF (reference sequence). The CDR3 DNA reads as TGTGCCACCAGCAGAGTGGGTAAGGGGATGAACACTGAAGCTTTCTTT. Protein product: CATSRVGKGMNTEAFF.